This T cell receptor beta chain came from a study of blood T cell repertoires in COVID-19. CDR1 and CDR2 (germline): LNHDA, SQIVND (reference sequence). The junction had 8 bases not matched to a gene; V was cut back by 6 bases and J by 0 bases. CDR3 size: 16 residues. Only in-frame clones appear in the TCRdb table, and some are missing; sequencing was by immunoSEQ multiplex PCR. The profile shows 150,000 to 200,000 clones, about 85% of them singletons. This sequence was found in a woman of 80 years or more in a cohort sampled during active or convalescent COVID-19. The sequenced sample was peripheral blood. This chain uses TRBV19 with TRBJ1-3, with 7 bases fitting TRBD1. The CDR3 DNA follows: TGTGCCAGTAGCCAACAGGGGCGAAGCTCTGGAAACACCATATATTTT. Translating gives CASSQQGRSSGNTIYF.